This TCR beta chain was sequenced during a study of T-cell memory formation after mild COVID-19. On the study more broadly: Largely donor-specific sequence clusters came from two donors.

TCRdb re-called the 5' RACE reads with MiXCR, one entry per CDR3 protein. The sample has roughly 200,000 distinct CDR3 sequences, around 16% seen once. Study-level points and caveats: From day 15 to 85, contracting clones were balanced between CD4 and CD8, whereas later expanders leaned toward CD4+. CD4+ clones that contracted lay mainly in CM and EM; CD8+ ones lay in EMRA. A subset of responding clones appeared in pre-infection memory, suggesting cross-reactive memory joined.

Trimming removed 5 bases at V and 5 bases at J, with 21 bases between. The CDR3 is 17 amino acids. This clonotype has just a few counts. The antigen is undetermined. The clonotype originates from an adult woman who had mild COVID-19 (a few samples of this study predate the infection). Cell type and time point are not known. The chain combines TRBV12-3 or TRBV12-4 with TRBJ2-2; D is ambiguous. The specimen sequenced was PBMCs or a T cell subset sorted from them (not recorded which). The CDR3: CASSLRTRGVRTGELFF. CDR3 nucleotides: TGTGCCAGCAGTCTTAGGACCCGTGGTGTGCGGACCGGGGAGCTGTTTTTT.